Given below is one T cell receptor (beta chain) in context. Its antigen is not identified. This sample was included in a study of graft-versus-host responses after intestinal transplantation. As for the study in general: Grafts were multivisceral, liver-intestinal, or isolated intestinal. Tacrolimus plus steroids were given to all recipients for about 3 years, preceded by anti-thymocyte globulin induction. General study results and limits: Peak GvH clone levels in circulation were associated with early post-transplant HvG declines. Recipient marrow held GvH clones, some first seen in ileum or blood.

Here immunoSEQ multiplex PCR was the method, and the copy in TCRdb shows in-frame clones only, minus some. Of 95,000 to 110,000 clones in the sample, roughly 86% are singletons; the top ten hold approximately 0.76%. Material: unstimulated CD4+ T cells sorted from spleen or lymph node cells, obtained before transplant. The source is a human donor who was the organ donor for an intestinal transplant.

In DNA form, the CDR3 reads TGTGCCAGCAGTTACTTAGGACTAGCGGGCACAGATACGCAGTATTTT. Translated, it gives CASSYLGLAGTDTQYF. V usage is TRBV6-5 and J usage is TRBJ2-3, with TRBD2 matching 10 bases. The germline V gene encodes CDR1 MNHEY and CDR2 SVGAGI. The CDR3 totals 16 residues. Trimming at V came to 1 base and at J to 1 base, leaving 2 bases not matched to a gene.